Below, one T cell receptor (beta chain) is given with its context. Antigen specificity is unknown. V was cut by 0 bases and J by 2 bases, with 11 bases left in between. The CDR3 consists of 15 residues. In germline, CDR1 is SGHRS, CDR2 YFSETQ. This specimen comes from a study of response to subunit inactivated influenza vaccine. Study outcomes and limitations: The study's authors posited that every seasonal influenza vaccination enlists few new T cells.

TCRdb independently ran MiXCR on the RT-PCR reads; one entry per CDR3 protein. The sample contains roughly 760,000 distinct CDR3 sequences, 21% of which appear only once. The receptor was derived from a man aged 50-59 years who received an inactivated influenza vaccine. The J gene is TRBJ2-5, the V gene TRBV5-1; D remains ambiguous. The sequences come from PBMCs from blood, collected less than 6 days after vaccination. The CDR3 loop is CASSLESEPQETQYF. CDR3 in DNA: TGCGCCAGCAGCTTGGAGAGTGAACCTCAAGAGACCCAGTACTTC.